This T cell receptor (beta chain) was captured by sequencing in a study of Ad26.COV2.S vaccination and SARS-CoV-2 variants. General study points: It was found that vaccine and placebo recipients had similar non-spike TCR breadth.

Regarding treatment: roughly 19 received Ad26.COV2.S at low or high dose, single or two shots; five or six received placebo; per-sample allocation not given. Sampling was done on day 63 after the first vaccine or placebo injection. Germline V lookup: CDR1 SGHTA, CDR2 FQGNSA. Trimming took off 5 bases at V and 2 bases at J, with 4 bases between the two ends. The CDR3 consists of 11 residues. A remark on this clone: Its antigen is as yet unknown.

Sequencing used immunoSEQ multiplex PCR; TCRdb keeps in-frame clones, though not all of them. The table records roughly 700,000 clones, roughly 90% of them present only once. The source was peripheral blood, collected in a trial of Ad26.COV2.S vaccine versus placebo. This TCR came from a person aged 18-60 years who received the Ad26.COV2.S COVID-19 vaccine or a placebo. The rearrangement links TRBV7-2 to TRBJ2-7; D not certain. The CDR3: CASSRTYEQYF. The CDR3 DNA reads TGTGCCAGCAGCCGGACCTACGAGCAGTACTTC.